The present T cell receptor (beta chain) was sequenced within a study of beta chain features in type 1 diabetes. Investigators reverse transcribed all isolated RNA, so they sequenced expressed TCRB transcripts. The repertoire was sequenced with immunoSEQ multiplex PCR; TCRdb's copy has only in-frame clones and lacks some. Here the sample spans about 400,000 clones, over 9.5% being singletons. Trimming left V 5 bases short and J 3 bases short, with 10 bases between. The CDR3 contains 13 residues. Per the germline V gene, CDR1 is SGHTA and CDR2 is FQGNSA. V and J are TRBV7-2 and TRBJ2-5; D call uncertain. Sequences were obtained from naive CD4+ T cells from blood. The receptor's source is a young man in good health. The DNA of the CDR3 is TGTGCCAGCAGCCTACTCCGGGAAGAGACCCAGTACTTC. It is translated as CASSLLREETQYF.